These T cell receptor beta chains were read from a single sample in a study of cytomegalovirus exposure and HLA in healthy donors. Profiled with immunoSEQ multiplex PCR; TCRdb holds only in-frame clones, not every one. The sample records under 150,000 clones, 60% to 80% being singletons. Sequencing was performed on PBMCs. Receptors were obtained from a woman aged 45-65 years in good health and CMV-seronegative. CDR3s include the opening cysteine and the closing phenylalanine or tryptophan. The D gene is left open where the match is weak. Clone size appears in some rows only: once, few, many, or a class for an expanded clone.

d_call: -; j_call: TRBJ1-3; v_call: TRBV4-1; clone_size: -; cdr3_aa: CASSQDPGYSGNTIYF; cdr3_nt: TGCGCCAGCAGCCAAGATCCCGGGTACTCTGGAAACACCATATATTTT
d_call: TRBD1; j_call: TRBJ2-7; v_call: TRBV6-5; clone_size: -; cdr3_aa: CASSPSRGPYEQYF; cdr3_nt: TGTGCCAGCAGCCCGAGTAGGGGGCCCTACGAGCAGTACTTC
d_call: -; j_call: TRBJ1-1; v_call: TRBV6-5; clone_size: -; cdr3_aa: CASKTGLDTEAFF; cdr3_nt: TGTGCCAGCAAGACAGGCCTCGACACTGAAGCTTTCTTT
d_call: -; j_call: TRBJ2-7; v_call: TRBV14; clone_size: -; cdr3_aa: CASSQTNRETYEQYF; cdr3_nt: TGTGCCAGCAGCCAGACTAACAGGGAAACCTACGAGCAGTACTTC
d_call: TRBD1; j_call: TRBJ2-5; v_call: TRBV28; clone_size: -; cdr3_aa: CASSSSRLRDRGETQYF; cdr3_nt: TGTGCCAGCAGTTCTTCAAGACTCCGGGACAGGGGAGAGACCCAGTACTTC
d_call: -; j_call: TRBJ1-2; v_call: TRBV5-1; clone_size: -; cdr3_aa: CASSWTAPNYGYTF; cdr3_nt: TGCGCCAGCAGCTGGACAGCGCCAAACTATGGCTACACCTTC
d_call: -; j_call: TRBJ1-3; v_call: TRBV7-9; clone_size: -; cdr3_aa: CASSSGFASGNTIYF; cdr3_nt: TGTGCCAGCAGCTCCGGGTTCGCCTCTGGAAACACCATATATTTT
d_call: TRBD2; j_call: TRBJ2-1; v_call: TRBV14; clone_size: -; cdr3_aa: CASSRSGTSGGAILFF; cdr3_nt: TGTGCCAGCAGTCGATCCGGGACTAGCGGGGGGGCTATCTTGTTCTTC
d_call: TRBD1; j_call: TRBJ2-6; v_call: TRBV10-3; clone_size: few; cdr3_aa: CAIGTGVSGANVLTF; cdr3_nt: TGTGCCATCGGGACAGGGGTCTCTGGGGCCAACGTCCTGACTTTC
d_call: -; j_call: TRBJ2-7; v_call: TRBV18; clone_size: once; cdr3_aa: CASSPRGTYEQYF; cdr3_nt: TGTGCCAGCTCACCCAGGGGGACTTACGAGCAGTACTTC
d_call: -; j_call: TRBJ2-3; v_call: TRBV7-2; clone_size: -; cdr3_aa: CASSFSRDTDTDTQYF; cdr3_nt: TGTGCCAGCAGCTTCTCACGGGACACGGACACAGATACGCAGTATTTT
d_call: -; j_call: TRBJ2-5; v_call: TRBV4-1; clone_size: -; cdr3_aa: CASSQALAETQYF; cdr3_nt: TGCGCCAGCAGCCAAGCACTAGCAGAGACCCAGTACTTC